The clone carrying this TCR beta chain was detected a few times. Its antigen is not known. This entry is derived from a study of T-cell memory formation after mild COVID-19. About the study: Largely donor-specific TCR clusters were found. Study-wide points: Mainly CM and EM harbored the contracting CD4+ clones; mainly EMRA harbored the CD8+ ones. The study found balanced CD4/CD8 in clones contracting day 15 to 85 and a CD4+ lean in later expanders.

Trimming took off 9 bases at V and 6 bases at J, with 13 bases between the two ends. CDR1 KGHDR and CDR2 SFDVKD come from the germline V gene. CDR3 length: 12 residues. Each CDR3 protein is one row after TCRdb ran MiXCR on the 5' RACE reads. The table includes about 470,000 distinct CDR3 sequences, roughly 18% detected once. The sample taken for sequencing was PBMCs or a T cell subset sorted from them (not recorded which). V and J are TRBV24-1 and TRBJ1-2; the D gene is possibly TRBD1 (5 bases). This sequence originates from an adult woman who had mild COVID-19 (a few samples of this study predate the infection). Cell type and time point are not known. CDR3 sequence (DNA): TGTGCCACCTCGGACACCAGACATGGCTACACCTTC. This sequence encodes CATSDTRHGYTF.